Below, one TCR beta chain is given with its context. Its antigen target is currently unknown. The input lacks base qualities; no much larger clone sits a single base away. Trimming removed 4 bases from V and 0 bases from J; the gene matches leave 2 bases unexplained. As encoded in the germline V gene, CDR1 is SGHVS while CDR2 is FQNEAQ. The CDR3 runs 14 residues from the cysteine to the phenylalanine. CDR3 DNA only is kept here, 42 bases in frame from base 1. This specimen comes from a study of cytomegalovirus exposure and HLA in healthy donors (dated by TCRdb to 2016 to 2017). About the investigation overall: A later analysis indicated that the 90 to 150 validation repertoires were generated on the platform also employed for the roughly 730 repertoires of the first cohort. The study combined high-throughput TCR immunosequencing, statistical association of individual TCRs with disease status, and machine learning to predict cytomegalovirus infection status. The study was designed to test whether signatures of past pathogen exposure could be identified by cataloging public T cell receptors. Besides the first cohort of around 670 subjects, a separate validation cohort made up of 120 different subjects was used.

Separate from the approximately 700-subject first cohort, the validation cohort of 95 to 150 subjects was the group to which the donors belonged. Libraries were made using the immunoSEQ multiplex PCR assay. As for the original processing: A statistical classification framework was developed to diagnose cytomegalovirus status using the catalog of TCR beta chain sequences. Held by TCRdb, this immuneACCESS table contains in-frame sequences only and omits some clones. Under half of the omission traces to an unresolved V gene where checked; the cause of the rest is unknown. The V and J calls and clone size come from that table; D and trimming were worked out from the DNA. This sample comprises about 180,000 clones, 85% of them detected only once. The top ten constitute roughly 15% of the sample. The full study reports these points: The classifier was reported to diagnose cytomegalovirus status with high specificity and sensitivity in both the original and validation cohorts. A later analysis lacked HLA typing for the validation cohort, so it scored co-occurrence in that cohort across all 110 or so repertoires. A later analysis found that TCRs clustered in the first cohort also tended to co-occur in the 120 validation repertoires, with more than 90% of cluster scores above 0. It was suggested by the authors that the approach could potentially be generalized to other disease states and immunological phenotypes. The study gave a list of over 150 TCR beta chains associated with cytomegalovirus. In vitro tests confirmed that a few of the cytomegalovirus-associated TCR beta chains recognize cytomegalovirus antigens. Across donors, most TCR sequences were observed very rarely, whereas some public TCRs were present in many individuals.

The sample was PBMCs. The chain employs TRBV7-8 and TRBJ2-7, with 8 bases matching TRBD1. The receptor was derived from a man younger than 30 in good health and CMV-seropositive. In nucleotides, the sequence is TGTGCCAGCAGCTCCGGACAGGGCTCCTACGAGCAGTACTTC. Its coded protein is CASSSGQGSYEQYF.